The clone carrying this TCR beta chain has just one count. The data derive from a study of blood T cell repertoires in COVID-19. Profiling relied on immunoSEQ multiplex PCR, and the TCRdb table lists in-frame clones only, not all of them. The table has about 190,000 clones, about 88% seen once. The study drew participants aged about 18 to 90 years from some 24 US areas. Participant-given clinical history determined each cohort assignment. The receptor was derived from a woman aged 40 to 49 in a cohort exposed to, infected with or recovered from COVID-19 (not recorded which). The sample was PBMCs or T cells enriched from blood (not recorded which).

The CDR3 region is CASRGTMDSNNEKLFF. As DNA, the CDR3 is TGTGCCAGTAGAGGGACCATGGACAGCAATAATGAAAAACTGTTTTTT. The chain joins TRBV19 to TRBJ1-4, with D possibly TRBD1 on 6 matching bases. V dropped 6 bases and J dropped 4 bases, with 18 bases sitting between them. From germline, CDR1 is LNHDA and CDR2 SQIVND (reference sequence). This CDR3 is 16 amino acids long. The variable domain in full, with the rest retrieved from reference TRBV19 and TRBJ1-4, is DGGITQSPKYLFRKEGQNVTLSCEQNLNHDAMYWYRQDPGQGLRLIYYSQIVNDFQKGDIAEGYSVSREKKESFPLTVTSAQKNPTAFYLCASRGTMDSNNEKLFFGSGTQLSVL.